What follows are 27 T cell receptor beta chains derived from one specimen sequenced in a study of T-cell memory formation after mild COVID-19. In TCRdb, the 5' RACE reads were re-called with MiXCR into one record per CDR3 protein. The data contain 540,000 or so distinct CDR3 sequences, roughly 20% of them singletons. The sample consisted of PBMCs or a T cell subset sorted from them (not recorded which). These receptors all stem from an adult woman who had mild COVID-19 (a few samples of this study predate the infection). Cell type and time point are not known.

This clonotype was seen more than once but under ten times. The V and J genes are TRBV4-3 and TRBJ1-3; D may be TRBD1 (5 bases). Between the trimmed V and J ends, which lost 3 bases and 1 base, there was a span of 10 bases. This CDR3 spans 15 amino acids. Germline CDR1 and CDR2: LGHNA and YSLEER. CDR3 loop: CASSQGDFSGNTIYF. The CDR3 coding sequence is TGCGCCAGCAGCCAGGGGGACTTTTCTGGAAACACCATATATTTT.

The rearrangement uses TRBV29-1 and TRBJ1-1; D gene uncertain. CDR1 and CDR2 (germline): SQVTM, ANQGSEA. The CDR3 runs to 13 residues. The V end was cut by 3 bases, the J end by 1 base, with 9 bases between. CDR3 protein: CSVDPAGNTEAFF. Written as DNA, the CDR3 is TGCAGCGTTGATCCAGCGGGGAACACTGAAGCTTTCTTT.

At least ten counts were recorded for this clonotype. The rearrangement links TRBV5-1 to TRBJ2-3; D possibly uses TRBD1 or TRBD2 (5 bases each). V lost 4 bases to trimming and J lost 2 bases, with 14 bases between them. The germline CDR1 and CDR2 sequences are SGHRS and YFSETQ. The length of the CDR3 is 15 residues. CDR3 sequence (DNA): TGCGCCAGCAGCCCGGCCCGGGACCACACAGATACGCAGTATTTT. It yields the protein CASSPARDHTDTQYF.

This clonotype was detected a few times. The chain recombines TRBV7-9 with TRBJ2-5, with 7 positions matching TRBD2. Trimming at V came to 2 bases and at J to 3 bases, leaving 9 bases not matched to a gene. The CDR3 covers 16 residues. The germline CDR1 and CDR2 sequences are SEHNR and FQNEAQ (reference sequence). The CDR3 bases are TGTGCCAGCAGCTTATTTGGCGGGGGAACCAAAGAGACCCAGTACTTC. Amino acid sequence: CASSLFGGGTKETQYF.

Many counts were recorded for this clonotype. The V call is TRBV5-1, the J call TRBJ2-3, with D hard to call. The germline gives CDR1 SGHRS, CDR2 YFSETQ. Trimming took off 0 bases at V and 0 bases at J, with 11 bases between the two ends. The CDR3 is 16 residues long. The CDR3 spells CASSLAGGYSTDTQYF. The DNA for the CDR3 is TGCGCCAGCAGCTTGGCTGGTGGGTATAGCACAGATACGCAGTATTTT.

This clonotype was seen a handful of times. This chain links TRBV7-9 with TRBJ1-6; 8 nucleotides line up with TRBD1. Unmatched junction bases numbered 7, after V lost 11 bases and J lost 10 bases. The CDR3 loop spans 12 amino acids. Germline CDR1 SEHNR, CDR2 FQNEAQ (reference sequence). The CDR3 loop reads CAGDRGGSPLHF. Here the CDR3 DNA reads TGTGCCGGAGACAGGGGCGGCTCACCCCTCCACTTT.

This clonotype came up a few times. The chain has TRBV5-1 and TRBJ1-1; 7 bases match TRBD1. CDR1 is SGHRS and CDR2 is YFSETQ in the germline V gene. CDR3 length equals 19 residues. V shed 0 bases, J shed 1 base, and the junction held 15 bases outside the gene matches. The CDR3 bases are TGCGCCAGCAGCTTGGCCCTCCTTCCTGGACAGGTCGCGAACACTGAAGCTTTCTTT. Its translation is CASSLALLPGQVANTEAFF.

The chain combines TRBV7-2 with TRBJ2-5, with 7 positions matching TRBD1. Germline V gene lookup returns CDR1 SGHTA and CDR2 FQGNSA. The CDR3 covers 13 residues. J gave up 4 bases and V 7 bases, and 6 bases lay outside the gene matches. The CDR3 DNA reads TGTGCCAGCACCGGGACAGCCGTAGAGACCCAGTACTTC. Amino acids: CASTGTAVETQYF. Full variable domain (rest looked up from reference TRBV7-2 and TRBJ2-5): GAGVSQSPSNKVTEKGKDVELRCDPISGHTALYWYRQSLGQGLEFLIYFQGNSAPDKSGLPSDRFSAERTGGSVSTLTIQRTQQEDSAVYLCASTGTAVETQYFGPGTRLLVL.

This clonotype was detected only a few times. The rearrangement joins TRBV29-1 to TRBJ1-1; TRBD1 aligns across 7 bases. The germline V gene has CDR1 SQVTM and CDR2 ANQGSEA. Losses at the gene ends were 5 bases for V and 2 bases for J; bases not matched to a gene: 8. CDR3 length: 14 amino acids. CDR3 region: CSVSLGQFNTEAFF. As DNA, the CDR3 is TGCAGCGTTTCCCTGGGACAGTTCAACACTGAAGCTTTCTTT.

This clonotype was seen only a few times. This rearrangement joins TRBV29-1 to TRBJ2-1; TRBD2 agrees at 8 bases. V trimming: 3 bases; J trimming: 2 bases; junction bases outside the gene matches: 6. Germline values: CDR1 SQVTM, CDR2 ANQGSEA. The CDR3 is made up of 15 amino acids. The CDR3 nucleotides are TGCAGCGTTGATCCTTCGGGACTAGCCTACAATGAGCAGTTCTTC. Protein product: CSVDPSGLAYNEQFF.

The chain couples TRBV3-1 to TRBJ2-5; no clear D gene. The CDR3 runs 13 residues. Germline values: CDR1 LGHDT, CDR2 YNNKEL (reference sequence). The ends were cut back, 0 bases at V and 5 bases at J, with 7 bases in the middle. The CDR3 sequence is CASSQEGRETQYF. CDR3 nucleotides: TGTGCCAGCAGCCAAGAAGGTCGGGAGACCCAGTACTTC.

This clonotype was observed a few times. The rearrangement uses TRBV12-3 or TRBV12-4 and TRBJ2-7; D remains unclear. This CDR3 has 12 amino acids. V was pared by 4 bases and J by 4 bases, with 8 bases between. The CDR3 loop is CASSSQFYEQYF. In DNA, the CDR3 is TGTGCCAGCAGTTCCCAATTTTACGAGCAGTACTTC.

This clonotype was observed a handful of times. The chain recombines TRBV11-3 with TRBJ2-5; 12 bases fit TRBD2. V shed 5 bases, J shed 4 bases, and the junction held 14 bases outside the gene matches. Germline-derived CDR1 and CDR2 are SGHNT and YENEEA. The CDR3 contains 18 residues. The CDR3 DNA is TGTGCCAGCAGCCCAACAAGCTTTGGACTAGCGGGATTAGAGACCCAGTACTTC. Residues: CASSPTSFGLAGLETQYF.

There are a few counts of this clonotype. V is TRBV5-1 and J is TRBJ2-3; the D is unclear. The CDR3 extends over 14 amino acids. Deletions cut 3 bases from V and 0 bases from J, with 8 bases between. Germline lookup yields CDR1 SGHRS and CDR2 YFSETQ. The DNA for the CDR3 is TGCGCCAGCAGCTACCGTACTAGCACAGATACGCAGTATTTT. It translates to CASSYRTSTDTQYF.

CDR3 region: CASSYFSGDTEAFF. CDR3 coding DNA: TGTGCCAGCAGTTACTTTTCAGGAGACACTGAAGCTTTCTTT. This chain uses TRBV6-5 with TRBJ1-1; D remains unclear. Trimming took 1 base from V and 3 from J, leaving 9 bases between them. The germline V gene has CDR1 MNHEY and CDR2 SVGAGI. This CDR3 is built from 14 residues.

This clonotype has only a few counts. The CDR3 DNA is TGTGCCAGCAGTTTATTTCTGGGGAGGGCATCACCCCTCCACTTT. It codes for CASSLFLGRASPLHF. This chain connects TRBV12-3 or TRBV12-4 to TRBJ1-6; no definite D call. Trimming took 2 bases from V and 10 from J, leaving 15 bases between them. The CDR3 extends over 15 amino acids.

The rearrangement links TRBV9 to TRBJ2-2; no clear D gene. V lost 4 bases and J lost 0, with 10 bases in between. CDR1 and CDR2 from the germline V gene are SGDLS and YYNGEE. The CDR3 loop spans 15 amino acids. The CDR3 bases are TGTGCCAGCAGCCCTCGGACCGCGAACACCGGGGAGCTGTTTTTT. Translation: CASSPRTANTGELFF.

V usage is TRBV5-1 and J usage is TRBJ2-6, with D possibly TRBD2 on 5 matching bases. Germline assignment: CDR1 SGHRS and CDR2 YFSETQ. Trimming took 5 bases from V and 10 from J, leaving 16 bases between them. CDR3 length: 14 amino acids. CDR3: CASREGSGPNVLTF. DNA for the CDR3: TGCGCCAGCAGAGAGGGTTCTGGCCCAAACGTCCTGACTTTC.

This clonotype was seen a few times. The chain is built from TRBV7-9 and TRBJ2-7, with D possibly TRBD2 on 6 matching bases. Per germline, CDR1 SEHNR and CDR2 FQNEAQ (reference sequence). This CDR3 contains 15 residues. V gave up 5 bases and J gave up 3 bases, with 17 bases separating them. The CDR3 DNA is TGTGCCAGCAGCGGACGGGGACGGAGGGGCTACGAGCAGTACTTC. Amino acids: CASSGRGRRGYEQYF.

DNA of the CDR3: TGTGCCAGCAGTCCCCACCCTCTTGTCCGAGAGTATGGCTACACCTTC. Encoded protein: CASSPHPLVREYGYTF. V is TRBV27 and J is TRBJ1-2; D call uncertain. The CDR3 contains 16 residues. The V gene lost 5 bases and the J gene lost 5 bases, with 21 bases spanning the gap. Germline V lookup: CDR1 MNHEY, CDR2 SMNVEV (reference sequence).

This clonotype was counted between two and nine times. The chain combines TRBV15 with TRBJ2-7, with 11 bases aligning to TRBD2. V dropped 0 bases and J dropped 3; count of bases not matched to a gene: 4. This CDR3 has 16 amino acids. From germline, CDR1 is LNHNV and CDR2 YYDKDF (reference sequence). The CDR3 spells CATSREPGLADYEQYF. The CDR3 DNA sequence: TGTGCCACCAGCAGAGAGCCGGGACTAGCGGACTACGAGCAGTACTTC.

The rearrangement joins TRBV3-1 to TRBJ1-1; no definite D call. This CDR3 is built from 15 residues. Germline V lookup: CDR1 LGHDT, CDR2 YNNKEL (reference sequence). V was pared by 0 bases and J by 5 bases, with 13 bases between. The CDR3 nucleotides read TGTGCCAGCAGCCAAGACTGGGTTGCGAGAACTGAAGCTTTCTTT. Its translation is CASSQDWVARTEAFF.

The CDR3 DNA reads as TGTGCCAGCAACCCCATCGGGGGAGGCTATGGCTACACCTTC. Protein sequence: CASNPIGGGYGYTF. The chain uses TRBV2 and TRBJ1-2; weak D call: TRBD1 (5 bases). CDR1 and CDR2 (germline): SNHLY, FYNNEI. This CDR3 is built from 14 residues. Trimming took 7 bases from V and 4 from J, leaving 16 bases between them.

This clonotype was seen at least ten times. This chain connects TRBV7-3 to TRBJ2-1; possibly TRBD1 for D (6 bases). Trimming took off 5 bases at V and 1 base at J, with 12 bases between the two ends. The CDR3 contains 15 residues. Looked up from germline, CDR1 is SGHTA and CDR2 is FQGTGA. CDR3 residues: CASSKRGGSYNEQFF. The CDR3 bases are TGTGCCAGCAGCAAGCGAGGGGGTTCCTACAATGAGCAGTTCTTC.

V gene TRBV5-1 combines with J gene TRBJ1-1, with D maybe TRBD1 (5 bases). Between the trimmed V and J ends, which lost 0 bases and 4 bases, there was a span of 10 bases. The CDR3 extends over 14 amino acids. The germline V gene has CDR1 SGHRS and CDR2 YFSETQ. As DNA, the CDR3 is TGCGCCAGCAGCTTGGATCAGGGACTCACTGAAGCTTTCTTT. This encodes CASSLDQGLTEAFF.

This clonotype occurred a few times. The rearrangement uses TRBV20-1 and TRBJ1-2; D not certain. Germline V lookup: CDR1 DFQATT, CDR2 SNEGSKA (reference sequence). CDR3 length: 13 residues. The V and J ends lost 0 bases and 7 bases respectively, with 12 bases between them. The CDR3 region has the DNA TGCAGTGCTAGAGATAGAGCTGGGAGTGGCTACACCTTC. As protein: CSARDRAGSGYTF.

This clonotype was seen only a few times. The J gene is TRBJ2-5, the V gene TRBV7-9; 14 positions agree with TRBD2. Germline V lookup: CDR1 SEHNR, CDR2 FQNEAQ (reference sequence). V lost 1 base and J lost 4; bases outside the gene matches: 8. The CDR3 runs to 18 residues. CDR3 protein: CASSLEGTSGSKRETQYF. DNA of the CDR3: TGTGCCAGCAGCTTAGAGGGGACTAGCGGGAGTAAGAGAGAGACCCAGTACTTC.